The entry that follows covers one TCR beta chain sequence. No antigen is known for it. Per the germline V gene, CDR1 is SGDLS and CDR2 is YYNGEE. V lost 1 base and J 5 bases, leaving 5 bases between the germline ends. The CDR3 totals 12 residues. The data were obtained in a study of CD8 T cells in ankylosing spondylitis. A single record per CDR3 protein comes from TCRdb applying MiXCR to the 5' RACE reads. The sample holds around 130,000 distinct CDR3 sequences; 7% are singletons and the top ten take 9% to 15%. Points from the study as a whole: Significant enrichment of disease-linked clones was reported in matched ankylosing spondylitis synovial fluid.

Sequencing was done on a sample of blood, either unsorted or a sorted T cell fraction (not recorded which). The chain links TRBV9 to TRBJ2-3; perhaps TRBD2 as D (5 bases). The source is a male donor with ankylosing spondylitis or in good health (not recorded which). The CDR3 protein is CASSVREDTQYF. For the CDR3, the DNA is TGTGCCAGCAGCGTACGGGAAGATACGCAGTATTTT. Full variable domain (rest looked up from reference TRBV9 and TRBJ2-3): DSGVTQTPKHLITATGQRVTLRCSPRSGDLSVYWYQQSLDQGLQFLIQYYNGEERAKGNILERFSAQQFPDLHSELNLSSLELGDSALYFCASSVREDTQYFGPGTRLTVL.